This T cell receptor (beta chain) was retrieved from a study of blood T cell repertoires in COVID-19. Original handling: Reference gene primers were amplified, and this amplification served to estimate nucleated cell counts. The table came from immunoSEQ multiplex PCR; TCRdb's copy has only in-frame clones and leaves some out. Clonal size and the V and J genes are those of that table, whereas D and trimming came from the DNA. The table has about 300,000 clones, about 90% seen once. This CDR3 has 14 residues. Germline V gene sequence: CDR1 GTSNPN, CDR2 SVGIG (reference sequence). Material for sequencing was peripheral blood. The chain combines TRBV30 with TRBJ2-6, with 7 positions matching TRBD2. This TCR was recovered from a woman in her 30s with COVID-19, enrolled during active disease. CDR3 nucleotide sequence: TGTGCGCACGAGCGGGGAGCTGGGGCCAACGTCCTGACTTTC. Its translation is CAHERGAGANVLTF.